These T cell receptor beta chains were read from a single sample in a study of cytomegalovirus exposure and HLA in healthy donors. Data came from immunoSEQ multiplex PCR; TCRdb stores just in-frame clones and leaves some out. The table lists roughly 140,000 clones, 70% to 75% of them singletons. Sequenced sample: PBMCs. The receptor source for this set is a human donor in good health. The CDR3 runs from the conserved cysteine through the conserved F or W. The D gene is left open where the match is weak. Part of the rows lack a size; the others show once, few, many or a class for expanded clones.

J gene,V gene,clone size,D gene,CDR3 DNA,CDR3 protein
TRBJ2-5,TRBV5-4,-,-,TGTGCCAGCAGCTTGGCTAACCAAGAGACCCAGTACTTC,CASSLANQETQYF
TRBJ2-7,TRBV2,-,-,TGTGCCAGCAGTCAACCATCCCTAGGAGCCGAGCAGTACTTC,CASSQPSLGAEQYF
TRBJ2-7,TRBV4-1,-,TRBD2,TGCGCCAGCAGCCAGTGGACTAGCGGGGGCTACGAGCAGTACTTC,CASSQWTSGGYEQYF
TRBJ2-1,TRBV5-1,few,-,TGCGCCAGCAGCTTGGAGATTGGACAGTACAATGAGCAGTTCTTC,CASSLEIGQYNEQFF
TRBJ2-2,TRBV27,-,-,TGTGCCAGCAGCCTGACAGGCACCGGGGAGCTGTTTTTT,CASSLTGTGELFF
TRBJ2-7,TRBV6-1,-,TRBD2,TGTGCCAGCAGTCCCGGGGGGGTGTCCTACGAGCAGTACTTC,CASSPGGVSYEQYF
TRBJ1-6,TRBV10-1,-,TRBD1,TGCGCCAGCAGTGAGACAGGGGACCCCCTCCACTTT,CASSETGDPLHF
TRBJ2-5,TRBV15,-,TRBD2,TGTGCCACCAGCAGAGATAGCGGGGGGTCGGAAGAGACCCAGTACTTC,CATSRDSGGSEETQYF
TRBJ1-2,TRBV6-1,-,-,TGTGCCAGCAGATCGACAGCGCCAGGTCATGGCTACACCTTC,CASRSTAPGHGYTF
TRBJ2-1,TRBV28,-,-,TGTGCCACCCAAAGGGGGGGGTCCTACAATGAGCAGTTCTTC,CATQRGGSYNEQFF
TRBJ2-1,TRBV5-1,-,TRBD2,TGCGCCAGCAGCTTCCGGACTAGCGGTAACAATGAGCAGTTCTTC,CASSFRTSGNNEQFF
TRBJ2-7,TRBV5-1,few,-,TGCGCCAGCAGCTTGGGACAGGACTACGAGCAGTACTTC,CASSLGQDYEQYF
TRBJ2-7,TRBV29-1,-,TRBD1,TGCAGCGTTGAAGACCGGGACAGGGTCGAGCAGTACTTC,CSVEDRDRVEQYF
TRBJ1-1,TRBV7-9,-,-,TGTGCCAGCAGCTCACCGGAACAGGGTGTCGGTTCGGGCACTGAAGCTTTCTTT,CASSSPEQGVGSGTEAFF
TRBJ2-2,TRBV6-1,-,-,TGTGCCAGCAGTGTAGTTCGGGGAACCGGGGAGCTGTTTTTT,CASSVVRGTGELFF
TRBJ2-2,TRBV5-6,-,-,TGTGCCAGCAGCCCGTTCCGGACAGTTTGCACCGGGGAGCTGTTTTTT,CASSPFRTVCTGELFF
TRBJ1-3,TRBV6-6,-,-,TGTGCCAGCAGTTACTCACAGGTTCACTCTGGAAACACCATATATTTT,CASSYSQVHSGNTIYF
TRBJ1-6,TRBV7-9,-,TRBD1,TGTGCCAGCAGCTTAGATGGGACAGCGAATTCACCCCTCCACTTT,CASSLDGTANSPLHF
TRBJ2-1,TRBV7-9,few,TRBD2,TGTGCCAGCAGCTTAGGTGCTAGCGGGCAGGGGCAGTTCTTC,CASSLGASGQGQFF
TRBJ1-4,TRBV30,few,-,TGTGCCTGGAGGGAACCTCGGGGTGAGGTGAACAATGAAAAACTGTTTTTT,CAWREPRGEVNNEKLFF
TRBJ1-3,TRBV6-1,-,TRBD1,TGTGCCAGCAGTGAAAACTACAGGGGCTCTGGAAACACCATATATTTT,CASSENYRGSGNTIYF
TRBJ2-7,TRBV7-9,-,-,TGTGCCAGCAGCTCCAACGAGCAGTACTTC,CASSSNEQYF
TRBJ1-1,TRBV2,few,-,TGTGCCAGCCCCTCCAGACAGACAGAAGCTTTCTTT,CASPSRQTEAFF
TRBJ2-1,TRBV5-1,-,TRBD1,TGCGCCAGCAGCCCCGGGACAGGGGGTTTGGGTGAGCAGTTCTTC,CASSPGTGGLGEQFF